This TCR beta chain was sequenced in a study of shared clonotypes between healthy human individuals. Study-level findings and limits: A few donors showed sharing of about 5.5% of naive CD4 clonotypes.

Turning to this clone: The antigen is not known.

The deep-level immunoSEQ assay was used. Assay used: immunoSEQ multiplex PCR; TCRdb lists only in-frame clones, some missing. In the table there are millions of clones, about 95% of which are singletons. V was pared by 1 base and J by 6 bases, with 7 bases of the junction left unmatched. Germline values: CDR1 LGHNA, CDR2 YSLEER. This CDR3 comprises 16 residues. Terminally differentiated effector memory CD45RA+ cells were left out of the naive CD8 fraction, which was CD45RO-negative and positively selected for CCR7. All donors qualified as healthy HIV-negative adults and had experienced no recent acute infections or vaccinations. The study drew all its donors from Caucasian adults living in Nashville, Tennessee.

This sequence joins TRBV4-3 and TRBJ2-2, with 8 bases fitting TRBD2. The receptor comes from a man between 18 and 35 years old in good health. Sequences were obtained from naive CD8+ T cells sorted from blood. The CDR3 coding sequence is TGCGCCAGCAGCCAAGGCGTAGCGGGGCACGCCGGGGAGCTGTTTTTT. It codes for CASSQGVAGHAGELFF.